The source of this T cell receptor (beta chain) is a study of T-cell reconstitution after alpha-beta-depleted transplantation in children. Study results and caveats: For some patients, TCRbeta diversity was high at day 60 because of recipient T cells and thymic progenitors that survived. T-cell counts and diversity at one year post-transplant came mainly from newly produced T cells.

This clonotype was picked up many times. Its cognate antigen is unknown. Trimming removed 5 bases from V and 7 bases from J; junction bases left unmatched: 4. CDR3 length: 15 amino acids. The TCRbeta library was prepared with unique molecular identifiers. Using its own MiXCR run on the PCR reads, TCRdb lists one record per CDR3 protein. Among some 830,000 distinct CDR3 sequences listed, roughly 15% were seen once. The receptor was derived from a male patient younger than 18 who had a stem cell transplant for acute lymphoblastic leukemia, so the T cells may come from the graft donor. The sample was PBMCs, mostly from graft donor cells, taken 360 days after TCRalphabeta/CD19-depleted stem cell transplant. The chain carries TRBV12-3 or TRBV12-4 and TRBJ2-2; 13 positions match TRBD2. CDR3: CASSPGLAGIGELFF. The CDR3 DNA sequence: TGTGCCAGCAGTCCGGGACTAGCGGGAATCGGGGAGCTGTTTTTT.